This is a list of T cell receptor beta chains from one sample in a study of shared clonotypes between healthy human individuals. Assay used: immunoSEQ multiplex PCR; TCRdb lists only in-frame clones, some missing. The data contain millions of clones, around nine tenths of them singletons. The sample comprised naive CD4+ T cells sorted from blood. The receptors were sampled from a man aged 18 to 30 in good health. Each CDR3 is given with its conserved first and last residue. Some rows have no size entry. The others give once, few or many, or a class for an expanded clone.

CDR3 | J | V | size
CAISESREQFF | TRBJ2-1 | TRBV10-3 | -
CATSSKRAYNEQFF | TRBJ2-1 | TRBV15 | -
CASSPGQGIYSNQPQHF | TRBJ1-5 | TRBV27 | -
CSAQVREKLFF | TRBJ1-4 | TRBV20-1 | few
CASSQRTSGTDTQYF | TRBJ2-3 | TRBV19 | -
CASSLGTGLNTEAFF | TRBJ1-1 | TRBV11-2 | -
CASSLGSNSPLHF | TRBJ1-6 | TRBV5-1 | -
CASSSQSALGYTF | TRBJ1-2 | TRBV7-9 | -
CASSDGTRWIGYTF | TRBJ1-2 | TRBV6-1 | -
CAGWDRASDTQYF | TRBJ2-3 | TRBV2 | -
CASSEYNFNEQFF | TRBJ2-1 | TRBV10-2 | -
CASSWVSGETQYF | TRBJ2-5 | TRBV5-1 | -
CASSRSGSAGFADTQYF | TRBJ2-3 | TRBV7-9 | -
CASSPGGAESAYEQYF | TRBJ2-7 | TRBV5-1 | -
CASSWGTAIYGYTF | TRBJ1-2 | TRBV28 | -
CASSLGDSSYGYTF | TRBJ1-2 | TRBV5-1 | -
CASSWITGDGYTF | TRBJ1-2 | TRBV5-1 | -
CASSSRSGSYGYTF | TRBJ1-2 | TRBV7-2 | few
CASSLSDRGRETQYF | TRBJ2-5 | TRBV27 | -
CASSRTWGLAVTDTQYF | TRBJ2-3 | TRBV7-9 | -
CASSRRYQETQYF | TRBJ2-5 | TRBV7-3 | -
CASSYGQGLDSPLHF | TRBJ1-6 | TRBV6-5 | -
CASSESMDRDYEQYF | TRBJ2-7 | TRBV10-2 | -
CASTPTDRGMGYTF | TRBJ1-2 | TRBV5-6 | -
CASSVGSYGQYF | TRBJ2-7 | TRBV10-1 | -
CASSAAGASPLHF | TRBJ1-6 | TRBV7-2 | -
CASTRGPSVEQYF | TRBJ2-7 | TRBV6-1 | -
CASSLAPGQKNTEAFF | TRBJ1-1 | TRBV5-1 | -
CASSGQGAWTEAFF | TRBJ1-1 | TRBV5-1 | -
CASSLAILAANYGYTF | TRBJ1-2 | TRBV7-2 | -
CASSLGVGYNSPLHF | TRBJ1-6 | TRBV5-1 | few
CASSLSERAGTEAFF | TRBJ1-1 | TRBV7-8 | -
CASSLGQGPETQYF | TRBJ2-5 | TRBV5-1 | -
CAWSLQGNEKLFF | TRBJ1-4 | TRBV30 | -
CASFSGTVYTGELFF | TRBJ2-2 | TRBV6-6 | once
CASSQDRSVQPQHF | TRBJ1-5 | TRBV27 | -
CASSYTSGSGNTIYF | TRBJ1-3 | TRBV6-5 | -
CASSPHRELGNGYTF | TRBJ1-2 | TRBV9 | -
CASSLRGAGRSYEQYF | - | TRBV7-9 | -
CASRYGGYEQYF | TRBJ2-7 | TRBV10-1 | -
CASSALGRGSSYNEQFF | TRBJ2-1 | TRBV18 | -
CASSRSLALGGEKLFF | TRBJ1-4 | TRBV5-1 | -
CASSLLGVGYEQYF | TRBJ2-7 | TRBV5-1 | -
CASSLGRAETQYF | TRBJ2-5 | TRBV7-2 | -
CASRIGQVNSPLHF | TRBJ1-6 | TRBV6-5 | once
CASSYSGVNYGYTF | TRBJ1-2 | TRBV6-6 | -
CASSGDSFYGYTF | TRBJ1-2 | TRBV2 | -
CASSLAVAVGELFF | TRBJ2-2 | TRBV5-5 | -
CAGAAGINYGYTF | TRBJ1-2 | TRBV2 | -
CASSYGPGETGELFF | TRBJ2-2 | TRBV6-6 | -
CASRPGTSPDTQYF | TRBJ2-3 | TRBV2 | once
CASRRSEFGYTF | TRBJ1-2 | TRBV6-1 | -
CASRRGQGTSYEQYF | TRBJ2-7 | TRBV7-2 | -
CASKEGSNQPQHF | TRBJ1-5 | TRBV28 | -
CASSFRGSGTEAFF | TRBJ1-1 | TRBV27 | once
CASSRDRVETQYF | TRBJ2-5 | TRBV5-4 | -
CASSHGQVAGELFF | TRBJ2-2 | TRBV28 | -
CASSYAGQSINYGYTF | TRBJ1-2 | TRBV6-5 | -